The next 5 T cell receptor beta chains were all read from a single sample in a study of shared clonotypes between healthy human individuals (dated by TCRdb to 2018 to 2021). The method was the immunoSEQ multiplex PCR assay. This immuneACCESS table, as held by TCRdb, lists in-frame sequences with V and J called but not all clones. Of the missing ones, under half trace to an unresolved V gene in checked studies; the others have no known cause. For this sample the table gives some 740,000 clones, of which 80% to 95% were detected only once. Clones ranked in the top ten supply approximately 25% of the sample. CD8 naive samples were CD45RO-negative cells positively selected for CCR7, giving a CD45RA+CCR7+ population that excluded TemRA cells. The material sequenced was naive CD8+ T cells sorted from blood. The label giving this sample's cell subset or site can be read as: CD45RA+CCR7+. The receptor set was obtained from a man aged 25-45 years in good health.

The CDR3 reads CASSPRGERTGNEQYF. The CDR3 region has the DNA TGCGCCAGCAGCCCCCGGGGAGAGAGGACAGGGAACGAGCAGTACTTC. V and J are TRBV5-1 and TRBJ2-7; 8 bases align to TRBD1. With 4 bases clipped from V and 5 bases from J, the junction kept 14 bases outside the gene matches. Germline V gene data show CDR1 as SGHRS and CDR2 as YFSETQ. The CDR3 extends over 16 amino acids.

This clone has a single count. This chain links TRBV5-1 with TRBJ2-7; D is uncertain. Trimming left V 0 bases short and J 6 bases short, with 13 bases between. Germline CDR1 SGHRS, CDR2 YFSETQ. The CDR3 contains 14 residues. The CDR3 here is CASSLGQDQLEQYF. CDR3 DNA sequence: TGCGCCAGCAGCTTGGGACAAGACCAACTCGAGCAGTACTTC.

This clone was seen once. The chain links TRBV29-1 to TRBJ2-2; 7 bases are shared with TRBD1. CDR3 size: 16 residues. The germline gives CDR1 SQVTM, CDR2 ANQGSEA. The junction had 8 bases not matched to a gene; V was cut back by 0 bases and J by 4 bases. As DNA, the CDR3 is TGCAGCGTTGAAGAAGAGGGGGCGCATTTCACCGGGGAGCTGTTTTTT. Residues: CSVEEEGAHFTGELFF.

The CDR3 nucleotides read TGTGCCAGCAGTGTAGACAGGGAGGACAACGTCCTGACTTTC. It specifies CASSVDREDNVLTF. V usage is TRBV28 and J usage is TRBJ2-6; a weak D match, TRBD1 (7 bases). Trimming took 5 bases from V and 9 from J, leaving 14 bases between them. The CDR3 loop spans 14 amino acids. Germline CDR1 MDHEN, CDR2 SYDVKM.

The V gene is TRBV9, the J gene TRBJ2-3; D is perhaps TRBD1 (5 bases). V was pared by 3 bases and J by 3 bases, with 17 bases between. The CDR3 covers 16 residues. Germline V gives CDR1 SGDLS, CDR2 YYNGEE. The CDR3 DNA reads TGTGCCAGCAGCGCTCTTCAGGGTGCACTTACAGATACGCAGTATTTT. It yields the protein CASSALQGALTDTQYF. The full variable domain, in which reference TRBV9 and TRBJ2-3 provide the parts outside the CDR3, is DSGVTQTPKHLITATGQRVTLRCSPRSGDLSVYWYQQSLDQGLQFLIQYYNGEERAKGNILERFSAQQFPDLHSELNLSSLELGDSALYFCASSALQGALTDTQYFGPGTRLTVL.